This TCR beta chain was found in a study of cytomegalovirus exposure and HLA in healthy donors. Study-wide findings and caveats: A previous analysis found most TCR beta V segments productive roughly 87% or roughly 30% of the time. A later analysis linked a missense DCLRE1C variant to TCR beta V- and J-gene trimming.

Each of the donors was a healthy bone marrow donor. The PCR had 60 Vbeta and 13 Jbeta primers. Original analysis: Roughly 10 million shared chains were among the about 80 million unique TCR beta chains that a later analysis counted. Only in-frame clones appear in the TCRdb table, and some are missing; sequencing was by immunoSEQ multiplex PCR. That table supplies the V and J calls and clone size; D and trimming were determined from the DNA. The table includes 90,000 to 130,000 clones, 65% to 80% detected once. On this clone: Its antigen is not identified.

CDR1 is MNHNS and CDR2 is SASEGT in the germline V gene. There are 15 residues in the CDR3. V was shortened by 4 bases and J by 0 bases, with 12 bases between the two germline ends. The clonotype originates from a man younger than 40 in good health and CMV-seropositive. The sequencing input was PBMCs. The chain joins TRBV6-1 to TRBJ1-1; D possibly corresponds to TRBD1 (6 bases). CDR3 residues: CASSVRTDMNTEAFF. The CDR3 DNA sequence: TGTGCCAGCAGTGTGCGGACAGACATGAACACTGAAGCTTTCTTT.